Listed here are 2 T cell receptor beta chains from one sample, sequenced in a study of shared clonotypes between healthy human individuals. The assay was immunoSEQ multiplex PCR, and TCRdb's table has in-frame clones only and misses some. This sample has hundreds of thousands of clones, with roughly 78% found just once. Sequencing input: memory CD4+ T cells sorted from blood. Regarding subset: CD45RA-negative fraction. The receptors originated from a woman in her 30s in good health.

This clone has a single count. The CDR3 sequence is CASSFRVQGSGELFF. CDR3 bases: TGTGCCAGCAGCTTTAGGGTACAGGGGTCCGGGGAGCTGTTTTTT. The J gene is TRBJ2-2, the V gene TRBV11-2; 7 positions agree with TRBD1. J gave up 6 bases and V 3 bases, and 7 bases lay outside the gene matches. The CDR3 runs to 15 residues. Germline V gives CDR1 SGHAT, CDR2 FQNNGV.

The V gene is TRBV19, the J gene TRBJ2-7; a possible D gene is TRBD1 (5 bases). This CDR3 comprises 13 residues. Germline V gene data show CDR1 as LNHDA and CDR2 as SQIVND (reference sequence). The ends were cut back, 4 bases at V and 2 bases at J, with 9 bases in the middle. The CDR3 sequence: CASSTDRTYEQYF. DNA of the CDR3: TGTGCCAGTAGTACAGACAGAACCTACGAGCAGTACTTC.